Listed here are 14 T cell receptor beta chains from one sample, sequenced in a study of shared clonotypes between healthy human individuals. Only in-frame clones appear in the TCRdb table, and some are missing; sequencing was by immunoSEQ multiplex PCR. Counted here are about 490,000 clones, 60% to 85% occurring once; the ten biggest clones make up approximately 12%. Sequenced material: PBMCs. The receptors were gathered from a woman in her forties in good health. Some clones in this sample may be carry-over from other donors' samples.

This clone was seen a handful of times. The CDR3 reads CASGAGLAGGDTQYF. The CDR3 DNA is TGTGCCAGCGGTGCAGGATTGGCGGGAGGGGATACGCAGTATTTT. The chain recombines TRBV2 with TRBJ2-3; 9 nucleotides match TRBD2. The ends lost 8 bases at V and 6 bases at J; junction bases unmatched: 12. The CDR3 has 15 amino acids. Per germline, CDR1 SNHLY and CDR2 FYNNEI.

CDR3 in DNA: TGTGCCAGTAGCCCTGCCGGGGGGTACGAGCAGTACTTC. It specifies CASSPAGGYEQYF. The V call is TRBV19, the J call TRBJ2-7; 7 nucleotides agree with TRBD2. The CDR3 length is 13 residues. With 6 bases clipped from V and 4 bases from J, the junction kept 6 bases outside the gene matches. Germline assignment: CDR1 LNHDA and CDR2 SQIVND (reference sequence).

The chain joins TRBV19 to TRBJ2-1, with D possibly being TRBD2 (6 bases). V was shortened by 5 bases and J by 5 bases, with 13 bases between the two germline ends. The CDR3 spans 14 residues. Looked up from germline, CDR1 is LNHDA and CDR2 is SQIVND (reference sequence). For the CDR3, the DNA is TGTGCCAGTAGTGTCACGGGGGACCACAATGAGCAGTTCTTC. Its protein is CASSVTGDHNEQFF.

This clone was detected ten times or more. The chain carries TRBV7-9 and TRBJ2-7; 11 bases are shared with TRBD1. With 5 bases clipped from V and 0 bases from J, the junction kept 3 bases outside the gene matches. Per germline, CDR1 SEHNR and CDR2 FQNEAQ (reference sequence). CDR3 size: 15 residues. CDR3 DNA: TGTGCCAGCAGCCCGGGGACAGGGGGCTCCTACGAGCAGTACTTC. Translated: CASSPGTGGSYEQYF.

The table lists this clone with many counts. V is TRBV11-1 and J is TRBJ2-2, with a weak D call TRBD2 (5 bases). Trimming cost V 3 bases and J 7 bases, with 12 bases left between them. This CDR3 is 14 amino acids long. Germline values: CDR1 SGHAT, CDR2 FQDESV (reference sequence). This CDR3 reads CASSFGGFVGELFF. CDR3 nucleotide sequence: TGTGCCAGCAGCTTTGGAGGTTTCGTCGGGGAGCTGTTTTTT.

The V call is TRBV28, the J call TRBJ1-4; maybe TRBD1 (5 bases). From germline, CDR1 is MDHEN and CDR2 SYDVKM. Trimming stripped 11 bases from V and 1 base from J, with 8 bases between. This CDR3 has 12 amino acids. CDR3 DNA: TGTGCCTGGGGGGGAACTAATGAAAAACTGTTTTTT. Its translation is CAWGGTNEKLFF.

This chain links TRBV30 with TRBJ2-1; 9 bases map to TRBD2. Germline-derived CDR1 and CDR2 are GTSNPN and SVGIG (reference sequence). V shed 3 bases and J 1 base; nucleotides not matched to a gene: 1. There are 14 residues in the CDR3. CDR3 sequence reads: CAWRTSGSYNEQFF. The CDR3, as DNA: TGTGCCTGGAGGACTAGCGGTTCCTACAATGAGCAGTTCTTC.

The chain couples TRBV30 to TRBJ2-3; TRBD2 matches 7 bases. V lost 3 bases and J lost 4; bases outside the gene matches: 4. Germline CDR1 reads GTSNPN; CDR2 reads SVGIG (reference sequence). This CDR3 is 13 amino acids long. The CDR3 sequence is CAWSLGGSDTQYF. CDR3 in DNA: TGTGCCTGGAGCCTCGGGGGGTCAGATACGCAGTATTTT. Full variable domain (outside the CDR3, taken from reference TRBV30 and TRBJ2-3): SQTIHQWPATLVQPVGSPLSLECTVEGTSNPNLYWYRQAAGRGLQLLFYSVGIGQISSEVPQNLSASRPQDRQFILSSKKLLLSDSGFYLCAWSLGGSDTQYFGPGTRLTVL.

V is TRBV18 and J is TRBJ1-4; TRBD1 is a possible D gene (5 bases). This CDR3 has 16 amino acids. V gave up 5 bases and J gave up 0 bases, with 13 bases separating them. In germline, CDR1 is KGHSH, CDR2 LQKENI. The CDR3 sequence: CASSWTHSATNEKLFF. CDR3 coding DNA: TGTGCCAGCTCATGGACACATTCCGCAACTAATGAAAAACTGTTTTTT.

This clone has a single count. This rearrangement joins TRBV30 to TRBJ2-7; 7 bases match TRBD2. CDR1 is GTSNPN and CDR2 is SVGIG in the germline V gene (reference sequence). This CDR3 spans 12 amino acids. Unmatched junction bases numbered 7, after V lost 7 bases and J lost 4 bases. CDR3 amino acids: CAFRPGLYEQYF. The CDR3 DNA reads as TGTGCCTTTCGTCCGGGACTATACGAGCAGTACTTC. Full variable domain (missing parts from reference TRBV30 and TRBJ2-7): SQTIHQWPATLVQPVGSPLSLECTVEGTSNPNLYWYRQAAGRGLQLLFYSVGIGQISSEVPQNLSASRPQDRQFILSSKKLLLSDSGFYLCAFRPGLYEQYFGPGTRLTVT.

This clone was counted only a few times. This sequence joins TRBV2 and TRBJ2-3; D is tentatively TRBD1 or TRBD2 (6 bases each). CDR1 and CDR2 from the germline V gene are SNHLY and FYNNEI. With 2 bases removed from V and 7 bases from J, the gap between germline ends came to 10 bases. The CDR3 has 13 amino acids. This chain's CDR3 is CASSEKGGNTQYF. In DNA form, the CDR3 reads TGTGCCAGCAGTGAAAAGGGGGGAAATACGCAGTATTTT.

V is TRBV9 and J is TRBJ2-7, with D perhaps matching TRBD2 (6 bases). Looked up from germline, CDR1 is SGDLS and CDR2 is YYNGEE. CDR3 length equals 17 residues. Trimming left V 0 bases short and J 2 bases short, with 18 bases between. DNA of the CDR3: TGTGCCAGCAGCGTAGCTGGGGAGCCTAGCGAAACCTACGAGCAGTACTTC. This translates into CASSVAGEPSETYEQYF.

There are a few counts of this clone. The J gene is TRBJ2-1, the V gene TRBV5-1; no firm D call. Germline values: CDR1 SGHRS, CDR2 YFSETQ. The CDR3 length is 15 residues. Trimming took off 0 bases at V and 8 bases at J, with 15 bases between the two ends. The CDR3 bases are TGCGCCAGCAGCTTGGAGGCGGCTAGTATCGATGAGCAGTTCTTC. It translates to CASSLEAASIDEQFF.

This chain links TRBV5-1 with TRBJ1-2; unclear D gene. The CDR3 contains 13 residues. CDR1 is SGHRS and CDR2 is YFSETQ in the germline V gene. Trimming left V 0 bases short and J 8 bases short, with 11 bases between. CDR3: CASSLAGDRGYTF. Written as DNA, the CDR3 is TGCGCCAGCAGCTTGGCTGGGGATCGCGGCTACACCTTC.